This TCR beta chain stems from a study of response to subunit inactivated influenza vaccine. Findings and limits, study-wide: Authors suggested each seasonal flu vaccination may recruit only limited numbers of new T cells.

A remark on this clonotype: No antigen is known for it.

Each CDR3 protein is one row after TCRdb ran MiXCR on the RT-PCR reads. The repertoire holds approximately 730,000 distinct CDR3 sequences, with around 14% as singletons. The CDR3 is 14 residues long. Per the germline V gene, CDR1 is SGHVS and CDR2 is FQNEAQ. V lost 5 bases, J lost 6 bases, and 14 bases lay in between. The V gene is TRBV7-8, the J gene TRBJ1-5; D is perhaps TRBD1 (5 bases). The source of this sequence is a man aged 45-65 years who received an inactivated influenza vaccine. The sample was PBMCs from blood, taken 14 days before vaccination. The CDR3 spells CASSPLGVGQPQHF. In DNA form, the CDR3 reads TGTGCCAGCAGCCCACTGGGGGTGGGTCAGCCCCAGCATTTT.